Listed below are T cell receptor beta chains from one sample, sequenced in a study of tumor-infiltrating lymphocytes in primary liver carcinoma. TCRdb itself ran the multiplex PCR reads through MiXCR, one entry per CDR3 protein. Of approximately 73,000 distinct CDR3 sequences in the sample, roughly 69% were seen once. The specimen sequenced was liver tumor tissue from sampling region 4. These receptors all stem from a man aged 35-49 years with primary liver carcinoma and hepatitis B virus infection. Each CDR3 is given with its conserved first and last residue. The D gene is left open where the match is weak. Size values are once, few and many counts, or a class for expanded clones, and some rows have none.

NA,once,TRBJ2-1,TRBV6-5,TGTGCCAGCAGTTACTCGCGGGGAGGTGGCTCCTACAATGACCAGTTCTTC,CASSYSRGGGSYNDQFF
TRBD2,NA,TRBJ2-3,TRBV7-9,TGTGCCAGCAGCCACATAGCGGGACGTCCATATACGCAATATTTT,CASSHIAGRPYTQYF
TRBD1,NA,TRBJ1-1,TRBV11-2,TGTGCCAGCAGCAGAAGCGGGACAGGGAATACTTTCTTT,CASSRSGTGNTFF
TRBD2,few,TRBJ2-1,TRBV11-1,TGTGCCAGCAGCCGGGGACTAACGGGAGAAGTCGACAATGAGCAGTTCTTC,CASSRGLTGEVDNEQFF
NA,NA,TRBJ2-1,TRBV11-2,TGCGCCAGCAGGCGCGCAATCCGGATCCAGACAAGAATCCAGGATGAGCAGTTCTTC,CASRRAIRIQTRIQDEQFF
TRBD1,many,TRBJ1-1,TRBV6-5,TGTGCCAGCAGCAAGGCCGGGACAGTTGCTTTCTTT,CASSKAGTVAFF
NA,NA,TRBJ2-1,TRBV7-8,TGTGCTAGCAGCCCAGAATTAGCGGATTACAATGAGCAGTTCTTC,CASSPELADYNEQFF
NA,NA,TRBJ2-3,TRBV7-9,TGTGCCAGCAGACCCCTCGTAGTTTTAAGGGATACGCAGTATTTT,CASRPLVVLRDTQYF
NA,NA,TRBJ1-1,TRBV18,TGTGCCAGCTCATTTAATCGGGGCGAGGTGAACACTGAAGCTTTCTTT,CASSFNRGEVNTEAFF
NA,NA,TRBJ2-1,TRBV11-2,TGTGACATCATCCCGGCCCCGAGCTCCTACAATGAGCAGTTCTTC,CDIIPAPSSYNEQFF
TRBD2,NA,TRBJ2-3,TRBV10-3,TGTGCCATCAGTGGTTCTTCCGGGATTAGCGGGAGAGATGCGCAGTATTTT,CAISGSSGISGRDAQYF
NA,many,TRBJ1-1,TRBV4-1,TGCGCCAGCAGCCAAGATCCGGGGAGGAACACTGAAGCTTTCTTT,CASSQDPGRNTEAFF
NA,NA,TRBJ2-1,TRBV4-1,TGCGCCAGCAGACAACAAGCGCGGAGATTAGAAGTCTACAATGAGCAGTTCTTC,CASRQQARRLEVYNEQFF
TRBD2,many,TRBJ2-5,TRBV6-5,TGTGCCAGCAGTAAACGGGTAGCGGGTCAAGAGACCCAGTACTTC,CASSKRVAGQETQYF
NA,NA,TRBJ1-2,TRBV14,TGTGCCAGCAGCCAAGTCTGGGGTGACTATGGCCACACCTTC,CASSQVWGDYGHTF
NA,NA,TRBJ2-2,TRBV5-1,TGCGCCAGCAGCTTGGTGTCGTTGTGGACCGGGGAGCTGTTTTTT,CASSLVSLWTGELFF
TRBD2,NA,TRBJ2-1,TRBV10-1,TGTGCCAGCAGCGACTCGGGGGGGAGCAACGATGGGCAGTTCTTC,CASSDSGGSNDGQFF
NA,NA,TRBJ1-2,TRBV29-1,TGCAGCGCCGGGGACATGGGAGACCTGTACTGTGGCTACACCTTC,CSAGDMGDLYCGYTF
NA,once,TRBJ2-3,TRBV11-3,TGTGCCAGCAGCTTAGGTCTGGTAGATACGTACTATTTT,CASSLGLVDTYYF
NA,many,TRBJ2-1,TRBV28,TGTGCCAGCAGTTTGGTAGGCTTTCGGGCATTTGGCAGGAAGTTCTTC,CASSLVGFRAFGRKFF
NA,NA,TRBJ2-1,TRBV4-1,TGCTCCAGCAGCGGCTTAGGCATAGGGATCTCCTACAATGAGCGGTTCTTC,CSSSGLGIGISYNERFF
NA,many,TRBJ2-7,TRBV7-9,TGTGCCAGCAGCTCGGACATCCCCCACTACGAGCAGTACTTC,CASSSDIPHYEQYF
NA,NA,TRBJ2-3,TRBV12-3/TRBV12-4,TGTGCCAGCAGTTCTATGGAGGCCCTCACAGATACGCAGTATTTT,CASSSMEALTDTQYF
TRBD1,once,TRBJ2-2,TRBV29-1,TGCAGTGTGAGGCAGGGGGAACTGTTTTTT,CSVRQGELFF
NA,few,TRBJ2-7,TRBV7-8,TGTGCCAGCAGCCTCGGGATTAGCGGCTCCTACGAGCAGTACTTC,CASSLGISGSYEQYF
NA,once,TRBJ1-3,TRBV30,TGTATCTGGAGTGGGGCAGTGGAAGGAAACACCATATATTTT,CIWSGAVEGNTIYF
TRBD1,NA,TRBJ2-1,TRBV6-6,TGTGTTAGCAGGGGACAGGGAAGTAAGGATGAGCAGTTCTTC,CVSRGQGSKDEQFF
TRBD1,NA,TRBJ1-1,TRBV10-3,TGTGCCATCAGTGGAGACAGGGAGAACACTGAAGCTTTCTTT,CAISGDRENTEAFF
NA,once,TRBJ2-3,TRBV6-5,TGTGCCAGCAGGAAAACAGTGGGCGCGATGCAGTATTTT,CASRKTVGAMQYF
NA,NA,TRBJ2-5,TRBV28,TGTGCCAGCAGTTTCTACCCAGAGGGACCGACCCGAGAGACCCAGTACTTC,CASSFYPEGPTRETQYF
NA,NA,TRBJ2-1,TRBV11-2,TGTGTCACCTGGCGAGACCAGCCATCCTACAATGAGCAGTTCTTC,CVTWRDQPSYNEQFF
TRBD1,NA,TRBJ1-6,TRBV6-5,TGTACCAGCAGTTACTCGGGGCTACAGGGGGCGAGAAATTCAGCCCTCCACTTT,CTSSYSGLQGARNSALHF
TRBD1,many,TRBJ1-1,TRBV7-3,TGTGCCAGCAGCACCCAGGGGGACACTGAAGCTTTCTTT,CASSTQGDTEAFF
NA,few,TRBJ1-1,TRBV13,TGTGCCAGCAGCTCTCGATACACTGAAGCTTTCTTT,CASSSRYTEAFF
NA,NA,TRBJ2-2,TRBV28,TGTACCAGCAGTTTCCGGGAAGGACGGTCGAGCACCGGGGAGCTGCTTTTT,CTSSFREGRSSTGELLF
NA,NA,TRBJ2-7,TRBV6-2/TRBV6-3,TGTGCCAGCAGTCTCGATTCGGGATGCGAGCAGTACTTC,CASSLDSGCEQYF
NA,NA,TRBJ2-5,TRBV11-2,TGTGGCAGCAGCTTAGTCCCGGTTAGCGGTCAAGAGACCCAGTACTTC,CGSSLVPVSGQETQYF
NA,NA,TRBJ2-5,TRBV12-3/TRBV12-4,TGTGCCAGGAGTCGGGAACAGGGCGGGACCCAGTACTTC,CARSREQGGTQYF
NA,NA,TRBJ1-1,TRBV28,TGTGCCAGCAGTTTACCCGGGGGTTCCGGGCCTTACACTGAAGCTTCCTTT,CASSLPGGSGPYTEASF
NA,NA,TRBJ2-3,TRBV29-1,TGCAGTGTTTGGGGCGGCCGTATGGATACGCAGTATTTT,CSVWGGRMDTQYF
TRBD1,NA,TRBJ1-2,TRBV29-1,TGCAGTGTTGATGGTGACAGGGATGGCTACACCTTC,CSVDGDRDGYTF
NA,NA,TRBJ2-1,TRBV5-4,TGTGCCAGTAGCGCCAGTTACAGCTCCTACAATGAGCAGTTCTTC,CASSASYSSYNEQFF
NA,NA,TRBJ1-2,TRBV29-1,TGCAGCGTCGCAAGCCTATCGGACGGGGGGCCGAATGGCTACACCTTC,CSVASLSDGGPNGYTF
TRBD2,NA,TRBJ2-7,TRBV6-5,TGTGCCAGCACCCCAGCGGGAGGCCCTTACGAGCAGTACTTC,CASTPAGGPYEQYF
NA,many,TRBJ2-7,TRBV12-3/TRBV12-4,TGTGCCAGCTCCGGGGTAGCGGTCGGGAGCCACTACGAGCAGTACTTC,CASSGVAVGSHYEQYF
NA,NA,TRBJ1-5,TRBV2,TGTGCCAGCAGTGAAAGGGTGGGCCCTAATCAGCCCCAGCATTTT,CASSERVGPNQPQHF
NA,many,TRBJ2-7,TRBV29-1,TGCAGCGCACGAGAAGGGAGCAAGGGCTACGAGCAGTACTTC,CSAREGSKGYEQYF
NA,NA,TRBJ1-1,TRBV20-1,TGCAGTGCCCCTAGGGGGGGTATGAACACTGAAGCTTTCTTT,CSAPRGGMNTEAFF
NA,NA,TRBJ1-2,TRBV7-9,TGTACCAGCAGGGCCCAGGGGAATGGCTACGCCTTC,CTSRAQGNGYAF
NA,NA,TRBJ1-2,TRBV12-3/TRBV12-4,TGTGCCATCAGTTTGGGAAGGGATGGCTACACCTTC,CAISLGRDGYTF
TRBD2,NA,TRBJ2-3,TRBV11-1,TGTGCCAGCGGCAAGGGGCTAGCGGTTAGCACAAATACGCAGTATTTT,CASGKGLAVSTNTQYF
NA,few,TRBJ2-2,TRBV11-2,TGTGCCAGCAGCTTCTCTGACACCGGGATGAGCGGGGAGCTGTTTTTT,CASSFSDTGMSGELFF
NA,once,TRBJ1-1,TRBV6-1,TGTGCCACAAGATCGGGGGGTGTAATCACAGAAGCTTTCTTT,CATRSGGVITEAFF
NA,NA,TRBJ2-3,TRBV6-1,TGTGCCAGCATGAGTACAGGGAGCACGGATACGCAGTATTTT,CASMSTGSTDTQYF
NA,NA,TRBJ2-1,TRBV6-1,TGTGCCAGCAGCGTACAGGGTCGCAATGAGCAGTTCTTC,CASSVQGRNEQFF